A single T cell receptor beta chain is shown here with its context. The germline V gene has CDR1 SGHNT and CDR2 YYREEE (reference sequence). CDR3 length: 15 residues. The germline V and J ends were trimmed by 2 bases and 3 bases, with 11 bases remaining between them. This sample was taken from a study of cytomegalovirus exposure and HLA in healthy donors. Researchers ran the PCR with 60 Vbeta and 13 Jbeta primers. In the authors' workflow: Among the unique TCR beta chains that a later analysis counted, about 86 million in all, about 11 million were shared. Assay used: immunoSEQ multiplex PCR; TCRdb lists only in-frame clones, some missing. That table supplies the V and J calls and clone size; D and trimming were determined from the DNA. The profile shows about 160,000 clones, around four fifths of them singletons.

The clonotype comes from a woman between 50 and 59 years old in good health and CMV-seronegative. Sequences were obtained from PBMCs. This chain connects TRBV5-4 to TRBJ2-2; D perhaps matches TRBD2 (6 bases). This CDR3 reads CASSFPGVDTGELFF. The DNA of the CDR3 is TGTGCCAGCAGCTTTCCGGGGGTTGACACCGGGGAGCTGTTTTTT.